Described below is a single TCR beta chain sequence and its context. Its matching antigen is unknown. Data came from immunoSEQ multiplex PCR; TCRdb stores just in-frame clones and leaves some out. In the table there are tens of thousands of clones, around nine tenths of which are singletons. These data belong to a study of OX40 agonist ivuxolimab in advanced cancers. Study in general: The group had a mean age of about 64 years, ranged from 23 to 79, and was 82.7% male. Eligibility admitted prior anti-PD-1, anti-PD-L1 or anti-CTLA-4 therapy; 40% had some. One patient with hepatocellular carcinoma and two with cutaneous melanoma, three in all, had partial responses.

V lost 1 base to trimming and J lost 0 bases, with 8 bases between them. CDR1 is MDHEN, CDR2 SYDVKM, per germline. The CDR3 totals 15 residues. Findings and limits, study-wide: CD4+ T cells averaged fewer expanded clones than CD8+ T cells.

Here the sequenced sample was CD4+ or CD8+ T cells sorted from blood, taken in a trial of the OX40 agonist ivuxolimab. The chain uses TRBV28 and TRBJ2-3; no clear D. This TCR was sampled from an adult with an advanced solid tumor such as melanoma, head and neck, liver or kidney cancer. CDR3 sequence reads: CASSLLSTSTDTQYF. CDR3 in DNA: TGTGCCAGCAGTTTATTAAGTACTAGCACAGATACGCAGTATTTT.